These T cell receptor beta chains were read from a single sample in a study of control samples from healthy donors and cancer patients. Clones were sequenced by immunoSEQ multiplex PCR, and TCRdb holds only the in-frame ones, with some missing. The data hold 130,000 or so clones, with roughly 92% observed a single time. Sample: blood. These receptors all come from a man in his forties or fifties in good health. CDR3s include the opening cysteine and the closing phenylalanine or tryptophan.

j_gene	v_gene	CDR3aa
TRBJ1-1	TRBV19	CASSTWGLANTEAFF
TRBJ2-3	TRBV19	CASSIGSGRMDTQYF
TRBJ1-2	TRBV7-2	CASSPRAFTYSYGYTF
TRBJ2-2	TRBV3-1/TRBV3-2	CASSHAVAGGQNTGELFF
TRBJ1-6	TRBV19	CASWGGAALNSPLHF
TRBJ1-5	TRBV5-8	CASSLDRVYNQPQHF
TRBJ1-2	TRBV2	CASSEFRGTGDYGYTF
TRBJ2-7	TRBV7-7	CASSQGLAGSYEQYF
TRBJ2-2	TRBV5-6	CASSLDGTTNTGELFF
TRBJ1-5	TRBV1	CTSSQGFDRVNQPQHF
TRBJ1-3	TRBV30	CAWSVGTATRSGNTIYF
TRBJ2-2	TRBV25-1	CASSEFTLAGGTGELFF
TRBJ2-2	TRBV3-1/TRBV3-2	CASSWGQPTVNTGELFF
TRBJ2-2	TRBV6-2/TRBV6-3	CASSYRQLANTGELFF
TRBJ2-7	TRBV5-1	CASSSTPIYEQYF
TRBJ2-1	TRBV2	CASSESGGAANEQFF
TRBJ2-7	TRBV6-5	CASTPTSGFYEQYF
TRBJ1-1	TRBV6-2/TRBV6-3	CASSYGPQGTTEAFF
TRBJ1-2	TRBV6-5	CASGLRDRPYGYTF
TRBJ2-7	TRBV28	CASSFNSGTGEFYEQYF
TRBJ1-2	TRBV12-3/TRBV12-4	CASSSRYYGYTF
TRBJ2-3	TRBV4-2	CASSRSSTDTQYF
TRBJ1-2	TRBV30	CAWSRGYGYTF
TRBJ1-1	TRBV4-3	CASSSVGSEAFF
TRBJ1-5	TRBV10-3	CAIGERQGARQPQHF
TRBJ2-7	TRBV27	CASRLLREWGSYEQYF
TRBJ2-5	TRBV10-3	CAISESKVQETQYF
TRBJ2-2	TRBV7-6	CASSLGTGNTGELFF
TRBJ1-1	TRBV14	CASRGDSLRTEAFF
TRBJ1-1	TRBV6-1	CASSPSGVLNTEAFF
TRBJ1-5	TRBV18	CASSPPGPLQPQHF
TRBJ2-7	TRBV28	CASSDTEQYF
TRBJ2-7	TRBV6-2/TRBV6-3	CASSYSGRGTYEQYF
TRBJ2-4	TRBV4-1	CASSQAEKNIQYF
TRBJ1-5	TRBV2	CASSVYRGGGNQPQHF
TRBJ1-2	TRBV6-5	CASSPGTVGYTF
TRBJ1-1	TRBV5-1	CASSLASGQGDGEAFF
TRBJ1-1	TRBV9	CASSADNWAEAFF
TRBJ1-5	TRBV28	CASSLGPWTGINQPQHF
TRBJ1-1	TRBV6-1	CASSRTELNTEAFF
TRBJ2-2	TRBV5-4	CASSLDPGVFGELFF
TRBJ1-1	TRBV5-1	CASSLGEVNTEAFF
TRBJ1-1	TRBV28	CASSLGGAGQGAFF
TRBJ1-5	TRBV25-1	CASSEAQEGHSNQPQHF
TRBJ2-1	TRBV7-9	CASTPRPVVGGRDYEQFF
TRBJ1-1	TRBV2	CASRPDGSEAFF
TRBJ2-3	TRBV28	CASRGTWTSGASTDTQYF
TRBJ2-2	TRBV12-3/TRBV12-4	CASSPRYTGELFF
TRBJ2-5	TRBV18	CASSPQQGSRETQYF
TRBJ2-7	TRBV7-6	CASSSGPEQYF
TRBJ1-5	TRBV4-1	CASSPIAGGGNQPQHF
TRBJ2-2	TRBV6-2/TRBV6-3	CASSYYSRDRVTTGELFF
TRBJ2-1	TRBV30	CALTLSSYNEQFF
TRBJ1-6	TRBV7-6	CASSPFLGGYNSPLHF
TRBJ1-5	TRBV7-9	CASSLGLGAQHF
TRBJ1-1	TRBV25-1	CASSVGAAGAEAFF
TRBJ2-5	TRBV20-1	CSARDTETQYF
TRBJ2-3	TRBV5-1	CASSRSGTRSSVSTDTQYF
TRBJ2-1	TRBV24-1	CATSDPTGTGGNEQFF
TRBJ1-1	TRBV4-2	CASSQGTQNTEAFF